These T cell receptor beta chains were read from a single sample in a study of T cell responses to AZD1222 COVID-19 vaccine. Sequencing used immunoSEQ multiplex PCR; TCRdb keeps in-frame clones, though not all of them. The data contain 95,000 to 120,000 clones, 86% of them seen just once; the ten biggest clones take up about 3%. This material consisted of peripheral blood, taken on day 0 of AZD1222 vaccination. The source of these receptors is an adult in good health. CDR3s include the opening cysteine and the closing phenylalanine or tryptophan. The D gene is left open where the match is weak. Clone sizes are given selectively: once, few, many, or a class where the clone is expanded.

>TRBJ1-6|TRBV10-2|-|-
CASSDLNSPLHF
TGCGCCAGCAGTGATCTGAATTCACCCCTCCACTTT
>TRBJ2-7|TRBV6-1|TRBD1|-
CASSEGAGTGGYEQYF
TGTGCCAGCAGTGAAGGGGCCGGGACAGGGGGGTACGAGCAGTACTTC
>TRBJ1-3|TRBV10-3|-|-
CATRGGGNTIYF
TGTGCCACTCGGGGGGGAGGAAACACCATATATTTT
>TRBJ1-6|TRBV27|-|-
CASSSRSLGDGTLHF
TGTGCCAGCAGTTCGCGGTCCTTAGGCGATGGTACCCTCCACTTT
>TRBJ2-3|TRBV12-3/TRBV12-4|TRBD2|-
CASKTQAGAEYF
TGTGCCAGCAAGACCCAAGCGGGGGCTGAGTATTTT
>TRBJ2-7|TRBV28|TRBD1|-
CASSLLGTGGVYEQYF
TGTGCCAGCAGTTTATTGGGGACAGGGGGCGTCTACGAGCAGTACTTC
>TRBJ1-2|TRBV18|-|-
CASSQGTARASNYGYTF
TGTGCCAGCTCCCAAGGAACAGCCCGAGCCTCTAACTATGGCTACACCTTC
>TRBJ1-2|TRBV5-6|-|-
CASSPQGGNYGYTF
TGTGCCAGCAGCCCCCAAGGGGGGAACTATGGCTACACCTTC
>TRBJ2-7|TRBV23-1|-|once
CASSQSGPRAEQYF
TGCGCCAGCAGTCAATCGGGCCCGCGAGCCGAGCAGTACTTC
>TRBJ1-6|TRBV28|TRBD1|-
CASIPRGTGLSPLHF
TGTGCCAGCATACCCAGAGGGACAGGGCTATCACCCCTCCACTTT
>TRBJ2-7|TRBV5-4|TRBD2|once
CASSLVLAGGTYEQYF
TGTGCCAGCAGCTTGGTACTAGCGGGGGGAACCTACGAGCAGTACTTC
>TRBJ2-2|TRBV11-1|-|few
CASSLRGSGTGELFF
TGTGCCAGCAGCTTAAGAGGGTCGGGAACCGGGGAGCTGTTTTTT
>TRBJ2-3|TRBV5-4|-|-
CASSLVGGGADTQYF
TGTGCCAGCAGCTTGGTTGGGGGCGGGGCAGATACGCAGTATTTT
>TRBJ1-3|TRBV4-2|-|-
CASSPGEQGGNTIYF
TGTGCCAGCAGCCCGGGGGAGCAGGGTGGAAACACCATATATTTT
>TRBJ1-2|TRBV7-9|TRBD1|-
CASSALDRDNGYTF
TGTGCCAGCAGCGCGCTGGACAGGGATAATGGCTACACCTTC
>TRBJ2-1|TRBV7-6|TRBD2|once
CASSLESQASGLYNEQFF
TGTGCCAGCAGCTTAGAGTCGCAGGCTAGCGGACTGTACAATGAGCAGTTCTTC
>TRBJ1-1|TRBV10-3|-|once
CAIRKTANTEAFF
TGTGCCATCAGGAAGACAGCGAACACTGAAGCTTTCTTT
>TRBJ2-5|TRBV12-3/TRBV12-4|-|-
CASSFPTLPPNF
TGTGCCAGCAGTTTTCCGACTCTGCCGCCGAACTTC
>TRBJ2-1|TRBV5-1|TRBD1|-
CASSLDGTGGWNEQFF
TGCGCCAGCAGCTTGGACGGGACAGGGGGTTGGAATGAGCAGTTCTTC
>TRBJ1-1|TRBV7-3|TRBD1|-
CASSLGTGAFGTEAFF
TGTGCCAGCAGCTTAGGGACAGGCGCTTTTGGGACTGAAGCTTTCTTT
>TRBJ2-7|TRBV10-3|TRBD1|few
CAISEAGTAYEQYF
TGTGCCATCAGCGAAGCCGGGACAGCCTACGAGCAGTACTTC
>TRBJ1-4|TRBV4-1|-|-
CASSQGGAPEKLFF
TGCGCCAGCAGCCAAGGGGGGGCGCCTGAAAAACTGTTTTTT
>TRBJ2-1|TRBV7-2|TRBD2|-
CASSPPGLAGNNEQFF
TGTGCCAGCAGCCCACCAGGACTAGCGGGGAACAATGAGCAGTTCTTC
>TRBJ2-2|TRBV14|-|-
CASSQDERTGELFF
TGTGCCAGCAGCCAAGATGAGCGCACCGGGGAGCTGTTTTTT
>TRBJ2-7|TRBV7-7|TRBD2|-
CASSLLGGFFYEQYF
TGTGCCAGCAGCTTATTGGGAGGGTTCTTCTACGAGCAGTACTTC
>TRBJ2-5|TRBV5-1|-|-
CASGHPGETQYF
TGCGCCAGCGGCCACCCTGGGGAGACCCAGTACTTC
>TRBJ2-2|TRBV30|TRBD1|-
CAWGTGVNTGELFF
TGTGCCTGGGGGACAGGGGTGAACACCGGGGAGCTGTTTTTT
>TRBJ2-7|TRBV11-2|TRBD2|-
CASSQTIGTTAYEQYF
TGTGCCAGCAGTCAAACAATCGGGACTACAGCCTACGAGCAGTACTTC
>TRBJ2-4|TRBV11-2|-|few
CASSHSGVQNIQYF
TGTGCCAGCAGTCATTCCGGGGTACAAAACATTCAGTACTTC
>TRBJ2-2|TRBV14|-|-
CASSQVTANTGELFF
TGTGCCAGCAGCCAAGTGACAGCGAACACCGGGGAGCTGTTTTTT
>TRBJ2-3|TRBV10-1|TRBD2|-
CASSDRTSGGPDTQYF
TGCGCCAGCAGCGATAGGACTAGCGGGGGTCCAGATACGCAGTATTTT
>TRBJ2-7|TRBV5-4|-|-
CASSLKSGGFKSYEQYF
TGTGCCAGCAGCTTGAAATCTGGGGGGTTCAAATCCTACGAGCAGTACTTC
>TRBJ1-2|TRBV6-6|-|-
CASSYEEFYGYTF
TGTGCCAGCAGTTACGAAGAGTTCTATGGCTACACCTTC
>TRBJ2-1|TRBV19|TRBD2|-
CASSIDSGGPPYNEQFF
TGTGCCAGTAGTATAGATAGCGGGGGGCCACCCTACAATGAGCAGTTCTTC
>TRBJ1-6|TRBV7-9|TRBD1|-
CASSTQGALGSPLHF
TGTGCCAGCAGCACACAGGGGGCACTGGGATCACCCCTCCACTTT
>TRBJ2-5|TRBV2|-|few
CASSPLGANQETQYF
TGTGCCAGCAGCCCTCTTGGGGCTAACCAAGAGACCCAGTACTTC
>TRBJ1-1|TRBV2|-|-
CASIGGGGTEAFF
TGTGCCAGCATCGGGGGTGGGGGCACTGAAGCTTTCTTT
>TRBJ1-1|TRBV7-2|-|-
CASSLGRTNTEAFF
TGTGCCAGCAGCTTAGGACGGACCAACACTGAAGCTTTCTTT
>TRBJ2-2|TRBV9|TRBD1|-
CASSLGQVGRELFF
TGTGCCAGCAGCCTAGGACAGGTGGGACGGGAGCTGTTTTTT
>TRBJ2-5|TRBV7-9|-|-
CASSWVGGETQYF
TGTGCCAGCAGCTGGGTAGGTGGAGAGACCCAGTACTTC
>TRBJ1-1|TRBV19|-|-
CASSIGTVHTEAFF
TGTGCCAGTAGTATTGGCACAGTTCACACTGAAGCTTTCTTT